This T cell receptor beta chain was captured in a study of cytomegalovirus exposure and HLA in healthy donors. Study outcomes and limitations: Among the CMV-associated chains, a few were confirmed in vitro as specific for CMV antigens. There were some public TCRs occurring in many donors, but most TCR sequences were rare.

Sequenced by immunoSEQ multiplex PCR; TCRdb stores in-frame clones only, minus some. The sample lists roughly 60,000 clones, roughly 94% occurring once. The CDR3 has 18 amino acids. The junction had 13 bases not matched to a gene; V was cut back by 4 bases and J by 1 base. The germline gives CDR1 SGHTA, CDR2 FQGTGA. About this clone: No antigen is known for it.

The V and J genes are TRBV7-3 and TRBJ2-1, with 7 bases that match TRBD2. Sequenced input: PBMCs. This receptor was obtained from a woman aged 18-29 years in good health and CMV-seronegative. This CDR3 reads CASSSPPRASGSYNEQFF. In DNA form, the CDR3 reads TGTGCCAGCAGCTCCCCCCCGAGGGCTAGCGGATCCTACAATGAGCAGTTCTTC.